The entry that follows covers one T cell receptor beta chain sequence. The antigen remains unidentified. This sample is part of a study of blood T cells in healthy people across ages. Whole-study findings and limits: Both higher diversity and more naive CD4+ cells marked long-lived donors when set against aged donors. Per million T cells, TCR beta diversity dropped roughly linearly as age increased.

Sample-barcoded 5' priming and a J-beta primer mix drove a second PCR of roughly 7 to 11 cycles. TCRdb re-derived calls from the 5' RACE reads in MiXCR, one entry per CDR3 protein. In the table there are hundreds of thousands of distinct CDR3 sequences, about 52% of which are singletons. The trim removed 4 bases at V and 1 base at J, leaving 4 bases unmatched. In germline, CDR1 is DFQATT, CDR2 SNEGSKA (reference sequence). This CDR3 has 14 residues. The chain combines TRBV20-1 with TRBJ1-1, with 9 bases lining up with TRBD1. The clonotype was recovered from a woman aged 60-70 years in good health. Sequencing used blood. CDR3 residues: CSATKQGANTEAFF. In DNA form, the CDR3 reads TGCAGTGCTACAAAACAGGGGGCGAACACTGAAGCTTTCTTT.